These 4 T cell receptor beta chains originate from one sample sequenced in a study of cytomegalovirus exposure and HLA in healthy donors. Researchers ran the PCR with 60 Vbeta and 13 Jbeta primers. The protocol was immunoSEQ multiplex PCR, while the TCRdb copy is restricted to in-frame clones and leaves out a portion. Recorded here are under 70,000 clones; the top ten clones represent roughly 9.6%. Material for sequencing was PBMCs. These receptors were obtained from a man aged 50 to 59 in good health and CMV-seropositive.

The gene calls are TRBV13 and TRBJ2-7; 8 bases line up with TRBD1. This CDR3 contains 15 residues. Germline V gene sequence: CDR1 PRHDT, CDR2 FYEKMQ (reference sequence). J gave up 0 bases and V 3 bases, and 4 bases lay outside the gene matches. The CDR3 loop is CASSFRDRISYEQYF. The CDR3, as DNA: TGTGCCAGCAGCTTCCGGGACAGGATCTCCTACGAGCAGTACTTC.

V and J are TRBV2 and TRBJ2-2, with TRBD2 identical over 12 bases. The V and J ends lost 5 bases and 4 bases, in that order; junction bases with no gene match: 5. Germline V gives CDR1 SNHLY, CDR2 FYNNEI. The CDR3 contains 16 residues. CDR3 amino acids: CASSPTSGRLTGELFF. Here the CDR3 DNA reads TGTGCCAGCAGTCCCACTAGCGGGAGGCTCACCGGGGAGCTGTTTTTT.

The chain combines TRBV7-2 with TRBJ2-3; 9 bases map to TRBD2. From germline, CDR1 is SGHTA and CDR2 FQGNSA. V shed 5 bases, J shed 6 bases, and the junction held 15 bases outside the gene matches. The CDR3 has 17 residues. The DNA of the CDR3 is TGTGCCAGCAGCCTCCAGGTAGAAGCGGGGGGCAGGGATACGCAGTATTTT. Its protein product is CASSLQVEAGGRDTQYF.

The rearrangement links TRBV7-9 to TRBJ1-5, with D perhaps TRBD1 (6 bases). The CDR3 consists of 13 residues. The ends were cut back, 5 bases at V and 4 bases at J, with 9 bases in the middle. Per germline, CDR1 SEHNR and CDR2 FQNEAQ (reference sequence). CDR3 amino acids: CASSRTENQPQHF. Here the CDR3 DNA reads TGTGCCAGCAGCCGGACAGAGAATCAGCCCCAGCATTTT.